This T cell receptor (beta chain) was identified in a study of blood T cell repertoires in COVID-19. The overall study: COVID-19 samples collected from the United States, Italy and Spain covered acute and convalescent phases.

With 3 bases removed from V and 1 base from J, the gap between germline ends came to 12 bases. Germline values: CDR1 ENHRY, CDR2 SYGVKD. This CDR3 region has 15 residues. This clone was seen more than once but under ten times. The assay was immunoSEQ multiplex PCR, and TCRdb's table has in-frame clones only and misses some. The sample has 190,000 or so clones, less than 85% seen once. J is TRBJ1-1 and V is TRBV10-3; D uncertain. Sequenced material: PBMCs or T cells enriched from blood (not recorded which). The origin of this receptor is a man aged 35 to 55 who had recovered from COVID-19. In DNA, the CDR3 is TGTGCCATCAGTGAAGCCCGACTGAGGAACACTGAAGCTTTCTTT. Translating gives CAISEARLRNTEAFF.